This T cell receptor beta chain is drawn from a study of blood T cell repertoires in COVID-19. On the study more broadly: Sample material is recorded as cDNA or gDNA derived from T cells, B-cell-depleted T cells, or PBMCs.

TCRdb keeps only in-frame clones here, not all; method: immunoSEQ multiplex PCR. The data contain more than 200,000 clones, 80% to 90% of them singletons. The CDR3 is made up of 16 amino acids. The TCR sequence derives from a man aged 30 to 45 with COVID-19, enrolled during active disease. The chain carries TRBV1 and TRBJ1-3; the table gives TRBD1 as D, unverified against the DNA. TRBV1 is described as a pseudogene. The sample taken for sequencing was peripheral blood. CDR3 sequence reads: CTSSHLRDRERNTIYF. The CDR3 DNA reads TGCACCAGCAGCCATCTCCGGGACAGGGAGAGAAACACCATATATTTT.